These T cell receptor beta chains were read from a single sample in a study of blood T cell repertoires in COVID-19. Repertoires were generated with immunoSEQ multiplex PCR, while TCRdb's copy carries only in-frame clones and drops some. This sample has about 90,000 clones; approximately 80% occur once, and the top ten carry 10% to 15%. Sequencing was carried out using peripheral blood. The receptors derive from an older woman with active or convalescent COVID-19. The CDR3 runs from the conserved cysteine through the conserved F or W. Fields, in order: clone size, J gene, V gene, D gene, CDR3 protein, CDR3 DNA. A D gene is named only where the DNA matches it firmly. Only some rows state a clone size, as once, few, many or a class for expanded clones.

- TRBJ1-2 TRBV18 TRBD1 CASVRQGVGDYGYTF TGTGCCAGCGTCCGACAGGGTGTGGGGGACTATGGCTACACCTTC
few TRBJ2-2 TRBV18 TRBD1 CASSLSTGLRTGELFF TGTGCCAGCTCACTGTCGACAGGGCTTCGGACCGGGGAGCTGTTTTTT
few TRBJ2-2 TRBV6-2/TRBV6-3 - CASSYSGRELFF TGTGCCAGCAGTTATTCGGGTCGGGAGCTGTTTTTT
- TRBJ2-7 TRBV7-2 TRBD2 CASSLDRGGLYEQYF TGTGCCAGCAGCTTAGACCGGGGGGGCCTTTACGAGCAGTACTTC
- TRBJ2-7 TRBV3-1/TRBV3-2 - CASSQVGRAHYEQYF TGTGCCAGCAGCCAAGTCGGCAGGGCCCACTACGAGCAGTACTTC
once TRBJ2-3 TRBV9 TRBD1 CASSARQGSTDTQYF TGTGCCAGCAGCGCTCGACAGGGTAGCACAGATACGCAGTATTTT
- TRBJ1-1 TRBV20-1 - CSASLIQGGTEAFF TGCAGTGCTAGTTTAATACAGGGAGGGACTGAAGCTTTCTTT
- TRBJ1-5 TRBV19 - CASSIVGDFNSNQPQHF TGTGCCAGTAGTATAGTAGGGGATTTTAATAGCAATCAGCCCCAGCATTTT
- TRBJ2-2 TRBV19 - CASSRAANTGELFF TGTGCCAGTAGTAGGGCAGCGAACACCGGGGAGCTGTTTTTT
few TRBJ2-3 TRBV10-2 TRBD1 CASRMTGAITDTQYF TGCGCCAGCAGAATGACAGGGGCGATCACAGATACGCAGTATTTT
- TRBJ2-7 TRBV2 - CATRSRTRDEQYF TGTGCCACCCGTTCTAGAACCCGGGACGAGCAGTACTTC
few TRBJ1-4 TRBV19 TRBD1 CASTPIWVTGVSEKLFF TGTGCCAGTACTCCTATCTGGGTTACAGGGGTGAGTGAAAAACTGTTTTTT
- TRBJ1-6 TRBV5-1 TRBD1 CASSAGTESTSPLHF TGCGCCAGCAGCGCTGGGACAGAATCAACTTCACCCCTCCACTTT
- TRBJ2-1 TRBV2 TRBD1 CASSQDRGLYNEQFF TGTGCCAGCAGTCAGGACAGGGGGCTCTACAATGAGCAGTTCTTC
once TRBJ1-2 TRBV28 TRBD1 CASSLDRNYGYTF TGTGCCAGCAGTTTGGACAGGAACTATGGCTACACCTTC
- TRBJ1-1 TRBV18 - CASSTSRTDNTEAFF TGTGCCAGCTCCACCTCGCGGACTGACAACACTGAAGCTTTCTTT
- TRBJ2-5 TRBV13 TRBD1 CASSIRTGSQETQYF TGTGCCAGCAGCATCCGGACAGGGTCCCAAGAGACCCAGTACTTC
- TRBJ2-1 TRBV28 TRBD1 CASIPRTGTVYNEQFF TGTGCCAGCATCCCAAGGACCGGGACAGTCTACAATGAGCAGTTCTTC
- TRBJ1-2 TRBV2 TRBD1 CASTEDRGGDYGYTF TGTGCCAGCACTGAGGACAGGGGGGGCGACTATGGCTACACCTTC
- TRBJ2-3 TRBV6-5 - CASSPRRADTQYF TGTGCCAGCAGTCCAAGAAGAGCAGATACGCAGTATTTT
- TRBJ2-3 TRBV4-2 - CASSQRTSADTQYF TGTGCCAGCAGCCAAAGAACCTCGGCAGATACGCAGTATTTT
- TRBJ2-3 TRBV5-1 - CASSSPGLAHQGADTQYF TGCGCCAGCAGCTCCCCAGGACTAGCTCATCAGGGGGCAGATACGCAGTATTTT
once TRBJ1-4 TRBV9 - CASSAPGQEKLFF TGTGCCAGCAGCGCCCCTGGGCAGGAAAAACTGTTTTTT
- TRBJ2-1 TRBV18 TRBD2 CASSPPSGGNEQFF TGTGCCAGCTCACCACCGAGCGGGGGCAATGAGCAGTTCTTC
- TRBJ1-3 TRBV28 - CASQGPGNTIYF TGTGCCTCACAGGGCCCTGGAAACACCATATATTTT
- TRBJ2-6 TRBV27 TRBD1 CASSDGQGRTGANVLTF TGTGCCAGCAGTGACGGACAGGGGAGGACTGGGGCCAACGTCCTGACTTTC
- TRBJ1-3 TRBV7-9 TRBD1 CASSFTKTGDGNTIYF TGTGCCAGCAGCTTCACTAAGACAGGGGACGGAAACACCATATATTTT